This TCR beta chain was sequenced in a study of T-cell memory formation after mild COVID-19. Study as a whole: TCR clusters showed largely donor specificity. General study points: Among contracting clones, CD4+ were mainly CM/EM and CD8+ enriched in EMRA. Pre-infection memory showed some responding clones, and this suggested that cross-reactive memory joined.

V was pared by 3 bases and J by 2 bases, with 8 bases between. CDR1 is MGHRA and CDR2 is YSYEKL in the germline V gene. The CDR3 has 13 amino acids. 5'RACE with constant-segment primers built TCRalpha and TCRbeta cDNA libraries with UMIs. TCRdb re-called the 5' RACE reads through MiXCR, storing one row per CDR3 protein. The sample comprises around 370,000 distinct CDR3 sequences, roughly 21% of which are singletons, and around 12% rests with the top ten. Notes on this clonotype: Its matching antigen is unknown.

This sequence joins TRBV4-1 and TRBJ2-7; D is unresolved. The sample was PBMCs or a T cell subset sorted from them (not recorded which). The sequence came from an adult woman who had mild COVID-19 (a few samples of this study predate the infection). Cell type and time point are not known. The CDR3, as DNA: TGCGCCAGCAGCCACAGCGCTACCTACGAGCAGTACTTC. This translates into CASSHSATYEQYF.